This T cell receptor beta chain was observed in a study of patients and donors after allogeneic stem cell transplantation. This clonotype was detected a few times. The germline V gene has CDR1 LNHDA and CDR2 SQIVND (reference sequence). The V gene lost 3 bases and the J gene lost 4 bases, with 15 bases spanning the gap. The CDR3 runs to 15 residues. TCRdb ran MiXCR on the RT-PCR reads and lists one entry per CDR3 protein. The sample records about 960,000 distinct CDR3 sequences, roughly 18% being singletons. The rearrangement links TRBV19 to TRBJ1-2, with D possibly matching TRBD1 (6 bases). This receptor was obtained from a human donor who was either an allogeneic HSCT recipient or a stem cell or donor lymphocyte infusion donor (not recorded which). It is not recorded whose cells these are; they may come from a transplant donor. Input material: blood, either unsorted or a sorted T cell fraction (not recorded which). The CDR3 nucleotides read TGTGCCAGTAGTATTGCTTGGACAGAGAGCTATGGCTACACCTTC. Translating it yields CASSIAWTESYGYTF.